This TCR beta chain originates from a study of CD4 T cells in relation to SARS-CoV-2 and coronaviruses. Study-wide results and caveats: SARS-CoV-2-driven expansion was significantly weaker in crossreactive than monoreactive clones.

Trimming took 1 base from V and 0 from J, leaving 8 bases between them. The CDR3 spans 14 residues. Germline lookup yields CDR1 SGHDT and CDR2 YYEEEE. TCRdb's table, derived via immunoSEQ multiplex PCR, lists solely in-frame clones and lacks some. The data hold tens of thousands of clones, with approximately 90% observed a single time. The unexposed donors gave CD4+ T cells in about 2010-2019, prior to COVID-19. Concerning this clone: Its specificity is not known.

Sequenced: memory CD4+ T cells from PBMCs. The chain combines TRBV5-6 with TRBJ2-7; TRBD2 is a possible D gene (5 bases). The clonotype originates from a human donor in good health. The CDR3 sequence is CASSLMGSSYEQYF. CDR3 bases: TGTGCCAGCAGCTTGATGGGGAGCTCCTACGAGCAGTACTTC. The full variable domain, its missing parts supplied by reference TRBV5-6 and TRBJ2-7, is DAGVTQSPTHLIKTRGQQVTLRCSPKSGHDTVSWYQQALGQGPQFIFQYYEEEERQRGNFPDRFSGHQFPNYSSELNVNALLLGDSALYLCASSLMGSSYEQYFGPGTRLTVT.